Listed here are 6 T cell receptor beta chains from one sample, sequenced in a study of STAT3 mutations in large granular lymphocyte leukemia. Study-level findings and limits: Every T-cell large granular lymphocyte leukemia patient had at least one immunodominant TCR beta clonotype.

The repertoire was sequenced with immunoSEQ multiplex PCR; TCRdb's copy has only in-frame clones and lacks some. The sample lists roughly 11,000 clones, about 70% seen once, with 40% to 55% in the top ten. What these receptors recognize is not known. The sample was peripheral blood mononuclear cells. These receptors were collected from a man in his 60s with T-cell large granular lymphocyte leukemia. Some clones in this sample may be carry-over from other donors' samples.

The chain is built from TRBV6-5 and TRBJ1-2; 9 positions match TRBD1. V trimming: 5 bases; J trimming: 7 bases; junction bases outside the gene matches: 11. The germline gives CDR1 MNHEY, CDR2 SVGAGI. The CDR3 spans 15 residues. The CDR3 DNA follows: TGTGCCAGCAGTGCGACAGGGGGTTGGAATCGTGGCTACACCTTC. Residues: CASSATGGWNRGYTF.

The chain employs TRBV27 and TRBJ2-5; no reliable D call. V lost 1 base and J 4 bases, leaving 7 bases between the germline ends. From germline, CDR1 is MNHEY and CDR2 SMNVEV (reference sequence). The CDR3 contains 13 residues. The CDR3 loop reads CASSLYVGETQYF. The DNA of the CDR3 is TGTGCCAGCAGTTTATACGTAGGAGAGACCCAGTACTTC.

CDR3 DNA sequence: TGCGCCAGCAGCGGGGACGGGAACACTGAAGCTTTCTTT. Translated: CASSGDGNTEAFF. The chain joins TRBV5-1 to TRBJ1-1; D is perhaps TRBD1 (5 bases). Per germline, CDR1 SGHRS and CDR2 YFSETQ. The CDR3 loop spans 13 amino acids. Trimming stripped 4 bases from V and 1 base from J, with 8 bases between.

The chain employs TRBV5-5 and TRBJ2-1, with TRBD1 as a possible D gene (5 bases). Trimming removed 1 base from V and 6 bases from J, with 20 bases in between. CDR3 length equals 17 residues. Germline loops: CDR1 SGHKS, CDR2 YYEKEE (reference sequence). The CDR3 loop reads CASSLNGQAKTVNEQFF. In nucleotides, the CDR3 is TGTGCCAGCAGCTTGAACGGACAAGCTAAAACGGTCAATGAGCAGTTCTTC.

V and J are TRBV7-3 and TRBJ1-2; a weak D match, TRBD1 (5 bases). The CDR3 sequence is 12 residues long. Trimming removed 4 bases at V and 8 bases at J, with 11 bases between. Germline V lookup: CDR1 SGHTA, CDR2 FQGTGA. CDR3 loop: CASSSQGGGYTF. The DNA for the CDR3 is TGTGCCAGCAGCTCGCAGGGCGGCGGCTACACCTTC.

The chain uses TRBV9 and TRBJ2-5, with D perhaps matching TRBD1 (5 bases). The CDR3 is 15 amino acids. Trimming shortened V by 0 bases and J by 4 bases, and 13 bases separated the two germline ends. Germline V lookup: CDR1 SGDLS, CDR2 YYNGEE. The CDR3 spells CASSVEGWTTETQYF. Here the CDR3 DNA reads TGTGCCAGCAGCGTAGAGGGGTGGACAACAGAGACCCAGTACTTC.